Only a few counts were recorded for the clone carrying this TCR beta chain. These data are taken from a study of blood T cell repertoires in COVID-19. Study context: Sites across the United States, Italy and Spain contributed samples from acute and convalescent COVID-19. PBMCs, B-cell-depleted T cells, or T cells provided the cDNA or gDNA that made up the material.

The V and J ends lost 3 bases and 2 bases respectively, with 5 bases between them. The CDR3 extends over 13 amino acids. The germline V gene encodes CDR1 SQVTM and CDR2 ANQGSEA. Measured with immunoSEQ multiplex PCR; TCRdb has only the in-frame clones, and not every one. This table has 180,000 or so clones, about four fifths appearing once. The J gene is TRBJ2-6, the V gene TRBV29-1; D remains unclear. The source of this sequence is a middle-aged man who had recovered from COVID-19. Sequenced input: peripheral blood. The CDR3 DNA reads TGCAGCGTTGACTATGCTGGGGCCAACGTCCTGACTTTC. Its translation: CSVDYAGANVLTF.